This T cell receptor beta chain was captured by sequencing in a study of T cells in Graves' hyperthyroidism and ophthalmopathy. Germline V lookup: CDR1 DFQATT, CDR2 SNEGSKA (reference sequence). V was trimmed by 3 bases and J by 3 bases, leaving 15 bases between them. CDR3 length: 15 amino acids. Before ophthalmopathy appeared, progressors gave blood at initial hyperthyroidism diagnosis. Study outcomes and limitations: It was a median approximately 6.9 months before onset that the model predicted ophthalmopathy.

For this clonotype: Its matching antigen is unknown.

The TCR beta CDR3 regions underwent amplification using RNA transcripts as the source. The study used the HTBI primer set for a first-round RT-PCR of the TCR CDR3. TCRdb reprocessed the multiplex PCR reads via MiXCR and lists one record per CDR3 protein. This table holds a few hundred thousand distinct CDR3 sequences, approximately 12% found once. The V gene is TRBV20-1, the J gene TRBJ1-5, with D perhaps TRBD1 (5 bases). The clonotype originates from a man aged 25-45 years with Graves' hyperthyroidism that later progressed to Graves' ophthalmopathy. Sequences were obtained from blood. The CDR3 reads CSASAGSTSNQPQHF. CDR3 in DNA: TGCAGTGCTAGTGCAGGGTCAACCTCCAATCAGCCCCAGCATTTT.